One and the same sample provided the 11 T cell receptor beta chains below, sequenced in a study of blood T cell repertoires in COVID-19. The protocol was immunoSEQ multiplex PCR, while the TCRdb copy is restricted to in-frame clones and leaves out a portion. This table has about 39,000 clones, 94% appearing once. Specimen: peripheral blood. Source of these receptors: a human donor with active COVID-19. The donor label of this sample is uncertain.

A single count supports this clone. The rearrangement joins TRBV2 to TRBJ2-2; TRBD2 matches at 11 bases. The germline CDR1 and CDR2 sequences are SNHLY and FYNNEI. The V and J ends lost 4 bases and 4 bases, in that order; junction bases with no gene match: 5. This CDR3 comprises 16 residues. CDR3 sequence reads: CASSALAGGLTGELFF. The CDR3, as DNA: TGTGCCAGCAGTGCGTTAGCGGGAGGGCTCACCGGGGAGCTGTTTTTT. Based on the CDR3 plus reference TRBV2 and TRBJ2-2, the full variable domain is EPEVTQTPSHQVTQMGQEVILRCVPISNHLYFYWYRQILGQKVEFLVSFYNNEISEKSEIFDDQFSVERPDGSNFTLKIRSTKLEDSAMYFCASSALAGGLTGELFFGEGSRLTVL.

The V call is TRBV21-1, the J call TRBJ2-7; TRBD1, as called in the table, went unchecked against the DNA. TRBV21-1 constitutes a pseudogene. This CDR3 is built from 16 residues. This CDR3 is CASSKAGQGNPYEQYF. The CDR3, as DNA: TGTGCCAGCAGCAAAGCCGGACAGGGAAACCCCTACGAGCAGTACTTC.

This clone has a single count. The chain combines TRBV11-3 with TRBJ1-1; D is unresolved. Deletions cut 3 bases from V and 0 bases from J, with 11 bases between. The CDR3 runs to 15 residues. Germline CDR1 and CDR2: SGHNT and YENEEA. The CDR3 DNA sequence: TGTGCCAGCAGCTTTCCGAACATTATGAACACTGAAGCTTTCTTT. Its protein is CASSFPNIMNTEAFF. Combining the CDR3 with reference TRBV11-3 and TRBJ1-1 gives the whole variable domain EAGVVQSPRYKIIEKKQPVAFWCNPISGHNTLYWYLQNLGQGPELLIRYENEEAVDDSQLPKDRFSAERLKGVDSTLKIQPAELGDSAVYLCASSFPNIMNTEAFFGQGTRLTVV.

This rearrangement joins TRBV3-1 (or the pseudogene TRBV3-2) to TRBJ2-7; 7 bases map to TRBD1. Unmatched junction bases numbered 8, after V lost 6 bases and J lost 3 bases. The CDR3 is 14 amino acids. Germline loops: CDR1 LGHDT, CDR2 YNNKEL (reference sequence). CDR3 amino acids: CASRHTGQYYEQYF. The CDR3 DNA reads TGTGCCAGCAGACACACGGGACAGTACTACGAGCAGTACTTC.

The V and J genes are TRBV2 and TRBJ2-3; D gene ambiguous. The CDR3 totals 12 residues. Trimming removed 6 bases at V and 2 bases at J, with 6 bases between. From germline, CDR1 is SNHLY and CDR2 FYNNEI. The CDR3 coding sequence is TGTGCCAGCAGGACTTACACAGATACGCAGTATTTT. As protein: CASRTYTDTQYF.

V usage is TRBV5-1 and J usage is TRBJ2-2; D is uncertain. The CDR3 has 11 amino acids. Trimming took off 7 bases at V and 5 bases at J, with 6 bases between the two ends. CDR1 and CDR2 (germline): SGHRS, YFSETQ. CDR3 region: CASQTTGELFF. In DNA, the CDR3 is TGCGCCAGCCAAACTACCGGGGAGCTGTTTTTT.

This chain joins TRBV10-3 and TRBJ1-5, with 8 bases identical to TRBD1. This CDR3 is 15 amino acids long. Unmatched junction bases numbered 5, after V lost 1 base and J lost 6 bases. Germline loops: CDR1 ENHRY, CDR2 SYGVKD. CDR3 protein: CAISELDRAGQPQHF. The DNA of the CDR3 is TGTGCCATCAGTGAGTTGGACAGGGCTGGTCAGCCCCAGCATTTT.

The rearrangement joins TRBV6-6 to TRBJ1-1; 7 positions match TRBD1. The CDR3 has 13 amino acids. Germline loops: CDR1 MNHNY, CDR2 SVGAGI (reference sequence). V shed 5 bases and J 6 bases; nucleotides not matched to a gene: 6. The CDR3: CASSAQGEAEAFF. CDR3 nucleotides: TGTGCCAGCAGTGCCCAGGGGGAAGCTGAAGCTTTCTTT.

This chain joins TRBV4-3 and TRBJ2-7; possibly TRBD2 for D (5 bases). Trimming cost V 0 bases and J 2 bases, with 20 bases left between them. The germline V gene encodes CDR1 LGHNA and CDR2 YSLEER. The CDR3 extends over 18 amino acids. CDR3 loop: CASSQEAAGRVPTYEQYF. DNA for the CDR3: TGCGCCAGCAGCCAAGAAGCCGCTGGGCGGGTCCCGACCTACGAGCAGTACTTC.

The chain recombines TRBV2 with TRBJ1-1; the D gene is possibly TRBD1 (5 bases). The CDR3 covers 15 residues. V lost 2 bases and J lost 4, with 14 bases in between. Per the germline V gene, CDR1 is SNHLY and CDR2 is FYNNEI. The CDR3 region has the DNA TGTGCCAGCAGTGAAAAGTGGGGCTTCGGCACTGAAGCTTTCTTT. This sequence encodes CASSEKWGFGTEAFF.

This chain connects TRBV6-5 to TRBJ2-5; D is ambiguous. The CDR3 spans 15 residues. Trimming left V 5 bases short and J 2 bases short, with 15 bases between. CDR1 is MNHEY and CDR2 is SVGAGI in the germline V gene. CDR3 region: CASSPTPGPQETQYF. The CDR3 nucleotides are TGTGCCAGCAGTCCCACACCGGGTCCACAAGAGACCCAGTACTTC.